A selection of T cell receptor beta chains follows, all from one sample in a study of somatic mutations in cytotoxic T cells in rheumatoid arthritis. Measured with immunoSEQ multiplex PCR; TCRdb has only the in-frame clones, and not every one. The sample has roughly 5,000 clones; approximately 80% are singletons. Sequencing input: CD8+ T cells sorted from blood. These receptors were collected from an adult with rheumatoid arthritis. Both conserved end residues are part of each CDR3. A D gene is named only where the DNA matches it firmly.

cdr3_length: 14; d_call: TRBD2; v_call: TRBV27; j_call: TRBJ2-1; cdr3_nt: TGTGCCAGCAGTTTGTCGGGGGGGGCAAGAGAGCAGTTCTTC; cdr3_aa: CASSLSGGAREQFF
cdr3_length: 13; d_call: -; v_call: TRBV5-1; j_call: TRBJ2-2; cdr3_nt: TGCGCCAGCAGGGGGGACGGATCCGGGGAGCTGTTTTTT; cdr3_aa: CASRGDGSGELFF
cdr3_length: 16; d_call: -; v_call: TRBV19; j_call: TRBJ2-5; cdr3_nt: TGTGCCAGTAGTATAGATTTCACAGGTTATTTAGAGACCCAGTACTTC; cdr3_aa: CASSIDFTGYLETQYF
cdr3_length: 16; d_call: -; v_call: TRBV28; j_call: TRBJ1-4; cdr3_nt: TGTGCCAGCAGTTTCGCGTTGGGTCAGGCCCTCGAAAAACTGTTTTTT; cdr3_aa: CASSFALGQALEKLFF
cdr3_length: 15; d_call: -; v_call: TRBV5-6; j_call: TRBJ1-2; cdr3_nt: TGTGCCAGCAGCTTTCAGGGGTCAGCTAACTATGGCTACACCTTC; cdr3_aa: CASSFQGSANYGYTF
cdr3_length: 15; d_call: -; v_call: TRBV14; j_call: TRBJ1-2; cdr3_nt: TGTGCCAGCAGCCAAGCCATGGGGGGGGCCTATGGCTACACCTTC; cdr3_aa: CASSQAMGGAYGYTF
cdr3_length: 14; d_call: -; v_call: TRBV4-1; j_call: TRBJ2-2; cdr3_nt: TGCGCCAGCAGCCACATACGTAGTTCCGGGGAGCTGTTTTTT; cdr3_aa: CASSHIRSSGELFF
cdr3_length: 15; d_call: -; v_call: TRBV7-8; j_call: TRBJ2-7; cdr3_nt: TGTGCCAGCAGCTTAGGTGGGCGTAGCTCCTACGAGCAGTACTTC; cdr3_aa: CASSLGGRSSYEQYF
cdr3_length: 14; d_call: -; v_call: TRBV5-4; j_call: TRBJ1-1; cdr3_nt: TGTGCCAGCAGCAACACACAGGGATACACTGAAGCTTTCTTT; cdr3_aa: CASSNTQGYTEAFF
cdr3_length: 18; d_call: TRBD1; v_call: TRBV4-1; j_call: TRBJ2-1; cdr3_nt: TGCGCCAGCAGCCAGGAAGGACAGGGGGTTTTCAAAGGGAATGAGCAGTTCTTC; cdr3_aa: CASSQEGQGVFKGNEQFF
cdr3_length: 12; d_call: -; v_call: TRBV6-1; j_call: TRBJ1-1; cdr3_nt: TGTGCCAGCGCCCACGGGAACACTGAAGCTTTCTTT; cdr3_aa: CASAHGNTEAFF
cdr3_length: 15; d_call: -; v_call: TRBV11-2; j_call: TRBJ2-5; cdr3_nt: TGTGCCAGCAGCCCCCCAACACACCAGGGAGAGACCCAGTACTTC; cdr3_aa: CASSPPTHQGETQYF
cdr3_length: 13; d_call: -; v_call: TRBV5-6; j_call: TRBJ2-7; cdr3_nt: TGTGCCAGCAGCTTCGCCAGCTCCTACGAGCAGTACTTC; cdr3_aa: CASSFASSYEQYF
cdr3_length: 12; d_call: -; v_call: TRBV2; j_call: TRBJ2-7; cdr3_nt: TGTGCCAGCAGTGCCTCTCGGTCCGAGCAGTACTTC; cdr3_aa: CASSASRSEQYF
cdr3_length: 15; d_call: TRBD1; v_call: TRBV5-1; j_call: TRBJ2-7; cdr3_nt: TGCGCCAGCAGCTTATCCAGGGGGTACGTCTACGAGCAGTACTTC; cdr3_aa: CASSLSRGYVYEQYF
cdr3_length: 13; d_call: -; v_call: TRBV30; j_call: TRBJ2-7; cdr3_nt: TGTGCCTGTAAAGGATCCTCGAGCTACGAGCAGTACTTC; cdr3_aa: CACKGSSSYEQYF
cdr3_length: 17; d_call: TRBD1; v_call: TRBV15; j_call: TRBJ2-3; cdr3_nt: TGTGCCACCAGCAGAGAGAGGACAGGGGGTATGGGAGATACGCAGTATTTT; cdr3_aa: CATSRERTGGMGDTQYF
cdr3_length: 19; d_call: -; v_call: TRBV4-3; j_call: TRBJ1-2; cdr3_nt: TGCGCCAGCAGCCCGGGAGGACCCTCTGGGCAGGAAGACAACTATGGCTACACCTTC; cdr3_aa: CASSPGGPSGQEDNYGYTF
cdr3_length: 13; d_call: -; v_call: TRBV6-5; j_call: TRBJ2-2; cdr3_nt: TGTGCCAGCCTAGCAAGGCACACCGGGGAGCTGTTTTTT; cdr3_aa: CASLARHTGELFF
cdr3_length: 15; d_call: -; v_call: TRBV11-2; j_call: TRBJ1-2; cdr3_nt: TGTGCCAGCAGCTTAGACGAGGGCCCCCTTGATGGCTACACCTTC; cdr3_aa: CASSLDEGPLDGYTF